The 8 T cell receptor beta chains listed next were all sequenced from one sample in a study of T cells in Graves' hyperthyroidism and ophthalmopathy. From RNA transcripts, TCR beta CDR3 regions were amplified. An initial round of RT-PCR targeting the TCR CDR3 relied on the HTBI primer set. TCRdb independently ran MiXCR on the multiplex PCR reads; one entry per CDR3 protein. The sample has 660,000 or so distinct CDR3 sequences; roughly 46% are singletons. The source material was peripheral blood or thyroid tissue (not recorded which). The receptors come from an adult man with Graves' disease, either hyperthyroidism or ophthalmopathy (not recorded which).

This clonotype has a handful of counts. This chain connects TRBV19 to TRBJ1-5, with D perhaps TRBD1 (6 bases). V shed 9 bases and J shed 0 bases, with 18 bases lying between them. Germline lookup yields CDR1 LNHDA and CDR2 SQIVND (reference sequence). The length of the CDR3 is 16 residues. DNA for the CDR3: TGTGCCAGCGCCGTCGACGGGACATATAGCAATCAGCCCCAGCATTTT. This encodes CASAVDGTYSNQPQHF.

V is TRBV20-1 and J is TRBJ1-4; weak D call: TRBD1 (5 bases). The germline V and J ends were trimmed by 0 bases and 2 bases, with 10 bases remaining between them. CDR1 and CDR2 (germline): DFQATT, SNEGSKA (reference sequence). The CDR3 has 15 residues. CDR3 nucleotide sequence: TGCAGTGCTAGAGATCTGGGGGTCACTAATGAAAAACTGTTTTTT. Its translation is CSARDLGVTNEKLFF.

This clonotype was counted between two and nine times. A read error may explain this, as a much larger clone is one base away. The chain is built from TRBV11-2 and TRBJ1-4; D may be TRBD1 (5 bases). V was trimmed by 6 bases and J by 6 bases, leaving 14 bases between them. CDR1 SGHAT and CDR2 FQNNGV come from the germline V gene. The CDR3 covers 14 residues. The CDR3 DNA is TGTGCCAGCAGTCAAAGCGGGGCTGATGAAAAACTGTTTTTT. This translates into CASSQSGADEKLFF.

Of note for this clonotype: At one end the junction does not follow the germline gene, possibly because of a read error. This sequence joins TRBV10-3 and TRBJ2-5, with 14 bases identical to TRBD2. CDR3 length: 17 residues. CDR1 and CDR2 from the germline V gene are ENHRY and SYGVKD. Here the CDR3 reads CATSDPGLAGVEETQYF. CDR3 in DNA: TGTGCCACCAGTGATCCGGGACTAGCGGGGGTAGAAGAGACCCAGTACTTC.

This clonotype was observed a few times. This chain links TRBV2 with TRBJ2-3; TRBD2 matches at 11 bases. The CDR3 has 15 residues. Germline V CDR1 and CDR2: SNHLY, FYNNEI. With 6 bases clipped from V and 6 bases from J, the junction kept 8 bases outside the gene matches. The CDR3 is CASRGSGGAYDTQYF. CDR3 bases: TGTGCCAGCAGGGGTAGCGGGGGGGCCTACGATACGCAGTATTTT.

In its sample, this clonotype was seen many times. The V and J genes are TRBV7-2 and TRBJ1-5; 7 bases line up with TRBD1. The CDR3 runs to 15 residues. CDR1 is SGHTA and CDR2 is FQGNSA in the germline V gene. V gave up 5 bases and J gave up 7 bases; unmatched junction bases: 11. The CDR3 loop is CASSPQVGRGQPQHF. In nucleotides, the CDR3 is TGTGCCAGCAGCCCTCAGGTCGGCAGGGGGCAGCCCCAGCATTTT.

The J gene is TRBJ2-5, the V gene TRBV20-1, with D possibly being TRBD1 (5 bases). The germline V gene has CDR1 DFQATT and CDR2 SNEGSKA (reference sequence). CDR3 length: 16 amino acids. The V end was cut by 1 base, the J end by 4 bases, with 19 bases between. The CDR3 DNA sequence: TGCAGTGCTAGAGTCCCCTCCAGGGTACTCGGAGAGACCCAGTACTTC. Translating gives CSARVPSRVLGETQYF.

V and J are TRBV7-2 and TRBJ2-6; D is unresolved. Per germline, CDR1 SGHTA and CDR2 FQGNSA. The CDR3 consists of 18 residues. V lost 5 bases and J lost 0, with 17 bases in between. The DNA for the CDR3 is TGTGCCAGCAGCCCTCCCGAGAACAGCCTCTCTGGGGCCAACGTCCTGACTTTC. Protein: CASSPPENSLSGANVLTF.